Listed below are T cell receptor beta chains from one sample, sequenced in a study of identical twins. Each CDR3 protein gets one entry after TCRdb re-called the 5' RACE reads with MiXCR. The sample has about 100,000 distinct CDR3 sequences, about 5.6% seen once. The sequencing input was memory T cells sorted from blood. Receptors were obtained from a woman aged 45-65 years in good health. CDR3s include the opening cysteine and the closing phenylalanine or tryptophan. Fields, in order: CDR3 protein, CDR3 DNA, clone size, J gene, CDR3 length, D gene, V gene. A D gene is named only where the DNA matches it firmly. Size is stated for part of the rows, as once, few or many counts, or as a class when the clone is expanded.

cdr3_aa: CASSIEGAGEQFF
cdr3_nt: TGTGCCAGTAGTATAGAGGGAGCCGGTGAGCAGTTCTTC
clone_size: many
j_call: TRBJ2-1
cdr3_length: 13
d_call: -
v_call: TRBV19

cdr3_aa: CAISDGLAVLQGTDTQYF
cdr3_nt: TGTGCCATCAGTGATGGGCTAGCGGTACTTCAGGGAACAGATACGCAGTATTTT
clone_size: many
j_call: TRBJ2-3
cdr3_length: 18
d_call: TRBD2
v_call: TRBV10-3

cdr3_aa: CASSQYLRGVKYGYTF
cdr3_nt: TGTGCCAGCAGCCAATACTTGCGGGGGGTTAAGTATGGCTACACCTTC
clone_size: -
j_call: TRBJ1-2
cdr3_length: 16
d_call: -
v_call: TRBV3-1

cdr3_aa: CASNRRASLVNTIYF
cdr3_nt: TGTGCCAGCAATCGCCGTGCCAGTTTAGTAAACACCATATATTTT
clone_size: many
j_call: TRBJ1-3
cdr3_length: 15
d_call: -
v_call: TRBV6-5

cdr3_aa: CASILPGTAYYEQYF
cdr3_nt: TGTGCCAGTATCCTCCCCGGGACCGCCTACTACGAGCAGTACTTC
clone_size: -
j_call: TRBJ2-7
cdr3_length: 15
d_call: -
v_call: TRBV19

cdr3_aa: CASCLGLPSSGNTIYF
cdr3_nt: TGTGCCAGCTGCCTCGGACTCCCGAGCTCTGGAAACACCATATATTTT
clone_size: many
j_call: TRBJ1-3
cdr3_length: 16
d_call: -
v_call: TRBV3-1

cdr3_aa: CASSEKGGTGANVLTF
cdr3_nt: TGCGCCAGCAGTGAGAAGGGAGGGACTGGGGCCAACGTCCTGACTTTC
clone_size: -
j_call: TRBJ2-6
cdr3_length: 16
d_call: TRBD2
v_call: TRBV10-2

cdr3_aa: CASSSVTDTQYF
cdr3_nt: TGTGCCAGCAGTTCTGTCACAGATACGCAGTATTTT
clone_size: many
j_call: TRBJ2-3
cdr3_length: 12
d_call: -
v_call: TRBV11-2

cdr3_aa: CASSPRPGGEKLFF
cdr3_nt: TGTGCCAGCAGCCCCCGACCCGGCGGGGAAAAACTGTTTTTT
clone_size: -
j_call: TRBJ1-4
cdr3_length: 14
d_call: -
v_call: TRBV3-1

cdr3_aa: CSVRAGVEQYF
cdr3_nt: TGCAGCGTTCGAGCCGGCGTCGAGCAGTACTTC
clone_size: many
j_call: TRBJ2-7
cdr3_length: 11
d_call: -
v_call: TRBV29-1

cdr3_aa: CSVELGGEQFF
cdr3_nt: TGCAGCGTAGAGTTGGGAGGAGAGCAGTTCTTC
clone_size: few
j_call: TRBJ2-1
cdr3_length: 11
d_call: -
v_call: TRBV29-1

cdr3_aa: CSVGARGGDTQYF
cdr3_nt: TGCAGCGTTGGGGCCAGGGGTGGAGATACGCAGTATTTT
clone_size: many
j_call: TRBJ2-3
cdr3_length: 13
d_call: -
v_call: TRBV29-1

cdr3_aa: CASSPPGAYTEAFF
cdr3_nt: TGTGCCAGCAGCCCACCCGGGGCATACACTGAAGCTTTCTTT
clone_size: many
j_call: TRBJ1-1
cdr3_length: 14
d_call: -
v_call: TRBV7-6

cdr3_aa: CAWSIGRYNEKLFF
cdr3_nt: TGTGCCTGGAGTATCGGGAGATATAATGAAAAACTGTTTTTT
clone_size: many
j_call: TRBJ1-4
cdr3_length: 14
d_call: -
v_call: TRBV30

cdr3_aa: CASSLDSRRETQYF
cdr3_nt: TGTGCCAGCAGCTTAGACTCTAGGAGGGAGACCCAGTACTTC
clone_size: few
j_call: TRBJ2-5
cdr3_length: 14
d_call: -
v_call: TRBV11-2

cdr3_aa: CASRLSSGEEETQYF
cdr3_nt: TGTGCCTCCCGACTATCGAGCGGAGAGGAGGAGACCCAGTACTTC
clone_size: many
j_call: TRBJ2-5
cdr3_length: 15
d_call: -
v_call: TRBV24-1

cdr3_aa: CSARDLQGAGSDEQYF
cdr3_nt: TGCAGTGCTAGAGATCTCCAGGGTGCGGGTTCGGACGAGCAGTACTTC
clone_size: many
j_call: TRBJ2-7
cdr3_length: 16
d_call: -
v_call: TRBV20-1

cdr3_aa: CSARDLLTSGVKTQYF
cdr3_nt: TGCAGTGCTAGAGATCTTTTGACTAGCGGGGTGAAGACCCAGTACTTC
clone_size: few
j_call: TRBJ2-5
cdr3_length: 16
d_call: TRBD2
v_call: TRBV20-1

cdr3_aa: CASSLSGTGQPQHF
cdr3_nt: TGTGCCAGCAGTTTATCTGGGACAGGGCAGCCCCAGCATTTT
clone_size: many
j_call: TRBJ1-5
cdr3_length: 14
d_call: TRBD1
v_call: TRBV12-3/TRBV12-4

cdr3_aa: CASSVRQGYNEQFF
cdr3_nt: TGCGCCAGCAGCGTGAGGCAGGGGTACAATGAGCAGTTCTTC
clone_size: many
j_call: TRBJ2-1
cdr3_length: 14
d_call: -
v_call: TRBV5-1

cdr3_aa: CATSDSRKREGRYNEQFF
cdr3_nt: TGTGCCACCAGTGATTCCAGAAAGAGGGAGGGCCGGTACAATGAGCAGTTCTTC
clone_size: many
j_call: TRBJ2-1
cdr3_length: 18
d_call: TRBD2
v_call: TRBV24-1

cdr3_aa: CASRGQGSYNEQFF
cdr3_nt: TGTGCCAGCAGGGGACAGGGGAGCTACAATGAGCAGTTCTTC
clone_size: many
j_call: TRBJ2-1
cdr3_length: 14
d_call: TRBD1
v_call: TRBV6-5

cdr3_aa: CASRSLGVGEETQYF
cdr3_nt: TGTGCCAGTAGAAGCCTTGGTGTTGGGGAAGAGACCCAGTACTTC
clone_size: many
j_call: TRBJ2-5
cdr3_length: 15
d_call: -
v_call: TRBV12-3/TRBV12-4

cdr3_aa: CASSPRGGNQPQHF
cdr3_nt: TGCGCCAGCAGCCCGCGGGGGGGCAATCAGCCCCAGCATTTT
clone_size: many
j_call: TRBJ1-5
cdr3_length: 14
d_call: -
v_call: TRBV5-1

cdr3_aa: CASSSGTGQTQYF
cdr3_nt: TGTGCCAGCAGTTCCGGGACAGGCCAGACCCAGTACTTC
clone_size: many
j_call: TRBJ2-5
cdr3_length: 13
d_call: TRBD1
v_call: TRBV12-3/TRBV12-4

cdr3_aa: CSVVGIDSWGEQFF
cdr3_nt: TGCAGCGTTGTGGGGATCGACAGTTGGGGTGAGCAGTTCTTC
clone_size: many
j_call: TRBJ2-1
cdr3_length: 14
d_call: -
v_call: TRBV29-1

cdr3_aa: CASSQESGRAGAGELFF
cdr3_nt: TGTGCCAGCAGCCAAGAGAGCGGGAGGGCCGGTGCCGGGGAGCTGTTTTTT
clone_size: many
j_call: TRBJ2-2
cdr3_length: 17
d_call: TRBD2
v_call: TRBV4-2

cdr3_aa: CASSQPMRRTEAFF
cdr3_nt: TGCGCCAGCAGCCAACCGATGAGGAGGACTGAAGCTTTCTTT
clone_size: many
j_call: TRBJ1-1
cdr3_length: 14
d_call: -
v_call: TRBV4-1

cdr3_aa: CASRDRDRSYEQYF
cdr3_nt: TGTGCCAGCAGGGACCGGGACAGGTCCTACGAGCAGTACTTC
clone_size: many
j_call: TRBJ2-7
cdr3_length: 14
d_call: TRBD1
v_call: TRBV12-3/TRBV12-4

cdr3_aa: CSVLFGAGTQYF
cdr3_nt: TGCAGCGTTCTTTTTGGGGCAGGTACGCAGTATTTT
clone_size: few
j_call: TRBJ2-3
cdr3_length: 12
d_call: -
v_call: TRBV29-1

cdr3_aa: CASSLGGGRAVDTQYF
cdr3_nt: TGTGCCAGCAGCTTGGGTGGGGGTCGGGCTGTGGATACGCAGTATTTT
clone_size: -
j_call: TRBJ2-3
cdr3_length: 16
d_call: -
v_call: TRBV5-4

cdr3_aa: CASSRDTEHSPLHF
cdr3_nt: TGTGCCAGCAGCCGGGACACTGAGCATTCACCCCTCCACTTT
clone_size: -
j_call: TRBJ1-6
cdr3_length: 14
d_call: -
v_call: TRBV7-9

cdr3_aa: CASSLPWGGRLLAEAFF
cdr3_nt: TGTGCCAGCAGCTTACCCTGGGGGGGGCGGTTATTGGCTGAAGCTTTCTTT
clone_size: many
j_call: TRBJ1-1
cdr3_length: 17
d_call: -
v_call: TRBV11-2

cdr3_aa: CASSSDWSGSYTF
cdr3_nt: TGTGCCAGCAGTTCCGATTGGAGTGGGAGCTACACCTTC
clone_size: many
j_call: TRBJ1-2
cdr3_length: 13
d_call: -
v_call: TRBV12-3/TRBV12-4

cdr3_aa: CASSYSPTVPNEKLFF
cdr3_nt: TGTGCCAGCAGTTATTCCCCGACAGTACCTAATGAAAAACTGTTTTTT
clone_size: few
j_call: TRBJ1-4
cdr3_length: 16
d_call: -
v_call: TRBV6-5

cdr3_aa: CASSSTSGSLLSTDTQYF
cdr3_nt: TGCGCCAGCAGTTCGACTAGCGGAAGCCTTTTAAGCACAGATACGCAGTATTTT
clone_size: many
j_call: TRBJ2-3
cdr3_length: 18
d_call: TRBD2
v_call: TRBV10-1

cdr3_aa: CASSRGSVQETQYF
cdr3_nt: TGCGCCAGCAGCCGAGGCTCAGTACAAGAGACCCAGTACTTC
clone_size: many
j_call: TRBJ2-5
cdr3_length: 14
d_call: -
v_call: TRBV5-1

cdr3_aa: CASSWDRGRETQYF
cdr3_nt: TGCGCCAGCAGTTGGGACAGGGGGCGAGAGACCCAGTACTTC
clone_size: -
j_call: TRBJ2-5
cdr3_length: 14
d_call: TRBD1
v_call: TRBV5-1

cdr3_aa: CASSSGRNNSPLHF
cdr3_nt: TGTGCCAGCAGTTCAGGACGGAATAATTCACCCCTCCACTTT
clone_size: many
j_call: TRBJ1-6
cdr3_length: 14
d_call: -
v_call: TRBV5-6

cdr3_aa: CASSSPTGGVTEAFF
cdr3_nt: TGTGCCAGCAGCTCACCGACAGGGGGCGTCACTGAAGCTTTCTTT
clone_size: many
j_call: TRBJ1-1
cdr3_length: 15
d_call: TRBD1
v_call: TRBV5-6

cdr3_aa: CAIRAGGDAGELFFF
cdr3_nt: -
clone_size: few
j_call: TRBJ2-2
cdr3_length: 15
d_call: -
v_call: TRBV10-3

cdr3_aa: CASSLGTSGGDTQYF
cdr3_nt: TGCGCCAGCAGCTTGGGGACTAGCGGAGGGGATACGCAGTATTTT
clone_size: many
j_call: TRBJ2-3
cdr3_length: 15
d_call: TRBD2
v_call: TRBV5-1

cdr3_aa: CASSYLAGGPQGEQFF
cdr3_nt: TGTGCCAGCAGTTACTTAGCGGGAGGGCCGCAGGGTGAGCAGTTCTTC
clone_size: few
j_call: TRBJ2-1
cdr3_length: 16
d_call: TRBD2
v_call: TRBV6-2/TRBV6-3

cdr3_aa: CASSTGLNQPQHF
cdr3_nt: TGTGCCAGCAGTACAGGTCTCAATCAGCCCCAGCATTTT
clone_size: few
j_call: TRBJ1-5
cdr3_length: 13
d_call: -
v_call: TRBV12-3/TRBV12-4

cdr3_aa: CASTRGRYEQYF
cdr3_nt: TGTGCCAGCACCAGGGGGCGATACGAGCAGTACTTC
clone_size: few
j_call: TRBJ2-7
cdr3_length: 12
d_call: TRBD1
v_call: TRBV12-3/TRBV12-4

cdr3_aa: CAISEGTGPGQPQHF
cdr3_nt: TGTGCCATCAGTGAGGGGACAGGCCCCGGTCAGCCCCAGCATTTT
clone_size: few
j_call: TRBJ1-5
cdr3_length: 15
d_call: TRBD1
v_call: TRBV10-3

cdr3_aa: CASSYLESGGDGEKLFF
cdr3_nt: TGTGCCAGCAGCTACTTAGAGTCCGGGGGTGACGGTGAAAAACTGTTTTTT
clone_size: many
j_call: TRBJ1-4
cdr3_length: 17
d_call: -
v_call: TRBV11-2

cdr3_aa: CANPSDTGVVSKTLAKHNEQFF
cdr3_nt: TGTGCCAACCCTAGCGATACAGGGGTTGTGAGTAAAACGTTAGCGAAACACAATGAGCAGTTCTTC
clone_size: many
j_call: TRBJ2-1
cdr3_length: 22
d_call: -
v_call: TRBV11-2

cdr3_aa: CASSQGARYEQYF
cdr3_nt: TGCGCCAGCAGCCAAGGGGCCCGTTACGAGCAGTACTTC
clone_size: few
j_call: TRBJ2-7
cdr3_length: 13
d_call: -
v_call: TRBV4-1

cdr3_aa: CSVVNFKETQYF
cdr3_nt: TGCAGCGTTGTAAACTTTAAAGAGACCCAGTACTTC
clone_size: many
j_call: TRBJ2-5
cdr3_length: 12
d_call: -
v_call: TRBV29-1

cdr3_aa: CSARTSWHSYNEQFF
cdr3_nt: TGCAGTGCTAGGACTAGCTGGCACTCCTACAATGAGCAGTTCTTC
clone_size: few
j_call: TRBJ2-1
cdr3_length: 15
d_call: TRBD2
v_call: TRBV20-1

cdr3_aa: CASSEAGFEAFF
cdr3_nt: TGTGCCAGTAGTGAGGCCGGATTCGAAGCTTTCTTT
clone_size: -
j_call: TRBJ1-1
cdr3_length: 12
d_call: -
v_call: TRBV19

cdr3_aa: CASSFGVDGGSREKLFF
cdr3_nt: TGTGCCAGCAGCTTCGGGGTGGACGGGGGATCTCGGGAAAAACTGTTTTTT
clone_size: -
j_call: TRBJ1-4
cdr3_length: 17
d_call: -
v_call: TRBV11-2

cdr3_aa: CASSPWTSGSFYNEQFF
cdr3_nt: TGTGCCAGCAGCCCTTGGACTAGCGGGAGCTTCTACAATGAGCAGTTCTTC
clone_size: many
j_call: TRBJ2-1
cdr3_length: 17
d_call: TRBD2
v_call: TRBV7-8

cdr3_aa: CASTRDSGRAEQFF
cdr3_nt: TGTGCCAGTACCAGGGATAGCGGGAGGGCCGAGCAGTTCTTC
clone_size: few
j_call: TRBJ2-1
cdr3_length: 14
d_call: TRBD2
v_call: TRBV19

cdr3_aa: CASGKTGWTDTQYF
cdr3_nt: TGTGCCAGCGGGAAGACAGGTTGGACAGATACGCAGTATTTT
clone_size: -
j_call: TRBJ2-3
cdr3_length: 14
d_call: -
v_call: TRBV2